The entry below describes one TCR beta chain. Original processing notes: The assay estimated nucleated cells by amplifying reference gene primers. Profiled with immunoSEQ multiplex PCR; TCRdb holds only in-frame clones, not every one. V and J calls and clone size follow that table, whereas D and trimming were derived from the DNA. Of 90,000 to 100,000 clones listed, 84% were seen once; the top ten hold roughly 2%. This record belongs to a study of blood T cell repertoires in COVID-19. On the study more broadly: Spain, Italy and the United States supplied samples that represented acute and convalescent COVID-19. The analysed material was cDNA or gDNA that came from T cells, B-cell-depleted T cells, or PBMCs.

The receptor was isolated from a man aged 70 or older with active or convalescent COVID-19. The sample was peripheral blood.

CDR3 amino acids: CASSPLGGYGYTF. The CDR3 DNA follows: TGTGCCAGCTCACCCTTGGGGGGCTATGGCTACACCTTC. The chain couples TRBV18 to TRBJ1-2, with D maybe TRBD1 (5 bases). With 3 bases removed from V and 4 bases from J, the gap between germline ends came to 9 bases. The CDR3 spans 13 residues. The germline gives CDR1 KGHSH, CDR2 LQKENI.